This record looks at one T cell receptor beta chain sequence and its context. The antigen this receptor binds is unknown. Per-nucleotide qualities are absent, and no much larger clonotype sits a single base away. Using the deep immunoSEQ assay, TCR CDR3 regions were amplified from genomic DNA by multiplex PCR. Extracted genomic DNA from each cell subset was spread evenly across all wells of several immunoSEQ 96-well plates, with each plate serving as a replicate. For sorted subsets, each replicate PCR was loaded with around 200 ng genomic DNA, equivalent to 25,000 to 35,000 T cell genomes. Purified libraries were quantified with a Qubit 3.0 fluorometer, sized on a Bioanalyzer 2100, and re-quantified with the KAPA Library Quantification kit. Every immunoSEQ 96-well plate was sequenced on a dedicated single-read 150-cycle Illumina NextSeq 550 flow cell. In the paper's pipeline: Because the immunoSEQ output held only junctional sequences and lacked quality scores, the filtering could not match the filtering applied to full-length reads. To assign V/J genes and CDR3, sequences were annotated using PyIR, a Python wrapper for IgBLAST v1.9, with IMGT germline references. Any read was removed if the V/J assignment was weak (E-value above 1e-6), the CDR3 was missing, or the read contained stop codons, out-of-frame junctions, or ambiguous translated residues. A V3J clonotype was defined by an identical inferred V gene, J gene, and CDR3 amino acid sequence. Percentage overlap between repertoires was calculated by dividing the number of shared unique clonotypes by the size of the smaller repertoire. Repertoire richness was assessed with RTK rarefaction, the Chao1 estimator, and Recon v2.1 estimates of unobserved clonotypes. OLGA was used to compute generation probabilities for all TCRbeta clonotypes that the gDNA method yielded from a handful of donors. As stored in TCRdb, this immuneACCESS dataset retains in-frame rearrangements with V and J assigned. A fraction of the clones does not appear; measured against another copy, unresolved V genes explain less than half of the discrepancy, and the remainder lacks a known reason. V and J calls and clone size are given by that table; D and trimming were obtained from the DNA. The sample table contains 2 million to 3 million clones; only one count was recorded for approximately 94% of them. Of the sample, 0.36% is held by the ten largest clones.

This sample was included in a study of shared clonotypes between healthy human individuals (dated by TCRdb to 2020 to 2021). In the study overall: The cohort comprised two women and three men aged 18 to 49 years. For each donor, three plates each were used for CD4 naive and CD4 memory, two plates were used for CD8 naive, and one plate was used for CD8 memory. The study deeply sequenced blood TCR repertoires of about 5 healthy adults to estimate repertoire size and the extent of clonotype sharing between individuals. Libraries were prepared and TCR repertoires were sequenced by different laboratories using diverse techniques, in order to increase sequencing depth and limit assay-specific biases. Per donor, leukapheresis produced somewhere between about 0.94 and 9 billion PBMCs. Points the paper makes about the study in general: Pairwise subsampling indicated that sequencing depth was expected to affect the degree of clonotype sharing among donors. Incomplete sequencing was indicated by rarefaction of sorted-subset datasets, despite the large sequencing depth. Compared with non-shared clonotypes, clonotypes shared by all four sorted-subset donors had higher generation probabilities. Sampling was restricted to blood, and TCR repertoires in tissues likely differ from the TCR repertoires found in blood. Naive subsets generally had larger estimated clonotype richness than memory subsets did. Across a few donors, approximately 5% of naive CD4, 3% to 4% of naive CD8, under 2.5% of memory CD4, and approximately 0.4% of memory CD8 clonotypes were shared. The small number of donors limited the genetic and exposure-history diversity represented.

Measured from the cysteine to the phenylalanine, the CDR3 is 15 residues long. This entry keeps only the CDR3 DNA: 45 bases, framed from base 1. CDR1 and CDR2, looked up from the germline V gene, are MDHEN and SYDVKM. The V end gives up 7 bases and the J end 7 bases, leaving 9 bases in the junction not matched to a gene. Healthy HIV-negative adults with no recently reported acute infections or vaccinations were included as donors. All donors were Caucasian adults living in Nashville, Tennessee, USA. CD4+ T cells were enriched by magnetic negative selection, after which naive cells were positively selected on CD45RA and the negative fraction was taken as the memory subset. Blood was collected by leukapheresis, and PBMCs were isolated by Ficoll-Histopaque density gradient centrifugation and then cryopreserved in liquid nitrogen vapor phase. Analytical flow cytometry was used to check the purity and quantity of every magnetically sorted T cell population. From each sorted fraction, genomic DNA was isolated and quantified by UV absorbance on a Nanodrop 2000c.

The sequence is built from TRBV28 and TRBJ1-5, with 11 junctional bases fitting TRBD1. The source is a man between 18 and 35 years old in good health. Some clones in this sample may be carry-over from other donors' samples. Specimen: naive CD4+ T cells from PBMCs. The sample's cell subset or site, from its label and the paper: CD45RA+ positively selected. The sequenced DNA is TGTGCCAGCAACCAACGGGGACAGGGGGGGCAGCCCCAGCATTTT. This sequence encodes CASNQRGQGGQPQHF.